This T cell receptor beta chain comes out of a study of CD8 T cells in Susac syndrome. Random-hexamer reverse transcription was applied to about 0.45 to 1 ug RNA. TCRdb re-analysed the immunoSEQ multiplex PCR reads in MiXCR, keeping a single row per CDR3 protein. The sample holds fewer than 95,000 distinct CDR3 sequences, around 96% seen once. The V gene's germline CDR1 is LGHNA and CDR2 YSLEER. This CDR3 has 14 residues. V dropped 0 bases and J dropped 3; count of bases not matched to a gene: 1. This TCR came from a human donor with Susac syndrome. This chain joins TRBV4-3 and TRBJ2-5; 7 nucleotides align to TRBD1. Sequencing input: CD8+ T cells from PBMCs. The CDR3 protein is CASSQDRGKETQYF. CDR3 sequence (DNA): TGCGCCAGCAGCCAAGACAGGGGGAAAGAGACCCAGTACTTC.